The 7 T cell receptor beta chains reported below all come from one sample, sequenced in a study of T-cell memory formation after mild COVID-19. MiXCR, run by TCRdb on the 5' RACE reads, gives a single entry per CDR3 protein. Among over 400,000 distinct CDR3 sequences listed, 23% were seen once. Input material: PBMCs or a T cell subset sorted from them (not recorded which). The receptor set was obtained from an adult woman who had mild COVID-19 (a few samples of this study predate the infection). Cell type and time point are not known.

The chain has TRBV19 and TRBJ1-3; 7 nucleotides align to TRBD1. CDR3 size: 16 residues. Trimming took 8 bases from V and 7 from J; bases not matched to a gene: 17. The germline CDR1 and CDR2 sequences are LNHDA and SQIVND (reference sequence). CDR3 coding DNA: TGTGCCAGTCAAATCGGCACAGGGACAGCGAAGAACACCATATATTTT. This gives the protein CASQIGTGTAKNTIYF.

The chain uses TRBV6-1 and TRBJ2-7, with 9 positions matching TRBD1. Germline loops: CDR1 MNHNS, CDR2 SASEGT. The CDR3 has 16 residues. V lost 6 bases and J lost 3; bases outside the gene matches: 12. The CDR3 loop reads CASRSTGTGSFYEQYF. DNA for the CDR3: TGTGCCAGCAGATCCACCGGGACAGGGTCTTTCTACGAGCAGTACTTC.

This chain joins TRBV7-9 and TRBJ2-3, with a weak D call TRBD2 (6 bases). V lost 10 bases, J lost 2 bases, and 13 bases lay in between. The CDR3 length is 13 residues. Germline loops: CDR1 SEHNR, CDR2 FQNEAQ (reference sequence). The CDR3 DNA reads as TGTGCCACCCGACCGGGAGCCACAGATACGCAGTATTTT. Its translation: CATRPGATDTQYF.

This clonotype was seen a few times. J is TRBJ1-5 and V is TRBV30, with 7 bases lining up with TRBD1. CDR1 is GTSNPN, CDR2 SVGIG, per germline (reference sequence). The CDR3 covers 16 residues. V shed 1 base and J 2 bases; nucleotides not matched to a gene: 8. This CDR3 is CAWSAPTGMGNQPQHF. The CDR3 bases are TGTGCCTGGAGTGCCCCGACAGGGATGGGCAATCAGCCCCAGCATTTT.

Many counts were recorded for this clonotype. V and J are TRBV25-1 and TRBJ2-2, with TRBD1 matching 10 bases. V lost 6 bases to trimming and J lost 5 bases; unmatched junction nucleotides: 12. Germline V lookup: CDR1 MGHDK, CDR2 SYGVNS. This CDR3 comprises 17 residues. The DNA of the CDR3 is TGTGCCAGCAGATCAGACAGGGACAGGGGTAGTACCGGGGAGCTGTTTTTT. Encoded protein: CASRSDRDRGSTGELFF.

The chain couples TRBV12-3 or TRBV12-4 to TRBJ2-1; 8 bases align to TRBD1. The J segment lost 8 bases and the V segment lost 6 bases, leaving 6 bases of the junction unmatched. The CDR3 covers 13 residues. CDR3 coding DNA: TGTGCCAGCAGGAACGACAGGGGCGATGAGCAGTTCTTC. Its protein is CASRNDRGDEQFF.

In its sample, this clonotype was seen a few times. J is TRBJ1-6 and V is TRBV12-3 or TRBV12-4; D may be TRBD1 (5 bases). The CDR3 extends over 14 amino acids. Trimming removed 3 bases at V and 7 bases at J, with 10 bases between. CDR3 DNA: TGTGCCAGCAGTTTGGGGGGTGGAAATTCACCCCTCCACTTT. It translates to CASSLGGGNSPLHF.